This passage covers 5 T cell receptor beta chains from one sample sequenced in a study of OX40 agonist ivuxolimab in advanced cancers. Here immunoSEQ multiplex PCR was the method, and the copy in TCRdb shows in-frame clones only, minus some. The table shows some 55,000 clones, with 90% to 95% occurring only once. The input for sequencing was CD4+ or CD8+ T cells sorted from blood, taken in a trial of the OX40 agonist ivuxolimab. These receptors originate from an adult with an advanced solid tumor such as melanoma, head and neck, liver or kidney cancer.

In its sample, this clone was seen once. The chain links TRBV10-1 to TRBJ2-7, with a tentative D call TRBD1 (5 bases). The CDR3 totals 14 residues. V was trimmed by 5 bases and J by 2 bases, leaving 13 bases between them. Germline V gene sequence: CDR1 WNHNN, CDR2 SYGVQD (reference sequence). CDR3 amino acids: CASSLQGRAYEQYF. CDR3 bases: TGCGCCAGCAGTCTACAAGGCAGGGCCTACGAGCAGTACTTC.

The chain employs TRBV6-4 and TRBJ1-4; D unresolved. From germline, CDR1 is MRHNA and CDR2 SNTAGT. The length of the CDR3 is 12 residues. V was clipped by 0 bases and J by 10 bases, with 6 bases between them. CDR3 nucleotide sequence: TGTGCCAGCAGTGACTCGGTCGGAAAACTGTTTTTT. Its translation is CASSDSVGKLFF.

This clone was seen only once. The CDR3 coding sequence is TGCGCCAGCAGCTTGGCCTGGACTAGCATAGGAAATGAGCAGTTCTTC. This codes for CASSLAWTSIGNEQFF. The chain carries TRBV5-1 and TRBJ2-1; 8 bases line up with TRBD2. The CDR3 has 16 residues. CDR1 is SGHRS, CDR2 YFSETQ, per germline. After removal of 0 bases from V and 7 bases from J, the junction contained 9 bases not matched to a gene.

There are a few counts of this clone. The chain employs TRBV2 and TRBJ2-3, with D possibly matching TRBD2 (6 bases). V was shortened by 5 bases and J by 2 bases, with 14 bases between the two germline ends. The CDR3 covers 15 residues. Germline V lookup: CDR1 SNHLY, CDR2 FYNNEI. Here the CDR3 DNA reads TGTGCCAGCAGTAGCGGCGGGGCTCTCACAGATACGCAGTATTTT. This sequence encodes CASSSGGALTDTQYF.

The count of this clone is one. V is TRBV4-1 and J is TRBJ2-7; perhaps TRBD2 as D (6 bases). The germline gives CDR1 MGHRA, CDR2 YSYEKL. This CDR3 spans 18 amino acids. V lost 0 bases to trimming and J lost 3 bases, with 21 bases between them. DNA for the CDR3: TGCGCCAGCAGCCAAGAACGGGGGATTGAGACCCTTCGCTACGAGCAGTACTTC. Its protein product is CASSQERGIETLRYEQYF.